This T cell receptor beta chain was obtained from a study of shared T cell receptors in the human thymus. Germline V gene data show CDR1 as LGHNA and CDR2 as YSLEER. V dropped 8 bases and J dropped 5 bases, with 9 bases sitting between them. This CDR3 is 12 amino acids long. Sequencing was performed with immunoSEQ multiplex PCR; in TCRdb, only in-frame clones are kept and a portion is missing. The sample comprises 700,000 to 750,000 clones, approximately 83% of which are singletons, and more than 0.008% rests with the top ten. The data were also submitted as part of a second study, on human thymus T cells. That source adds: Each of the donors was a healthy Finnish infant who was undergoing open corrective cardiac surgery for congenital heart defects. In corrective heart surgery, resections were taken, and these provided the thymus tissue. Thymic and blood repertoires appeared to display a bias in their usage of V and J genes. Unrelated individuals were reported by related research to share highly overlapping thymic repertoires.

This clonotype was sampled from a girl under two years old with a congenital heart defect. Sequencing input: thymocytes. The chain uses TRBV4-3 and TRBJ2-2; D is uncertain. CDR3 in DNA: TGCGCCAGCTCTGAGAGGACCGGGGAGCTGTTTTTT. Amino acid sequence: CASSERTGELFF.